Following are 18 T cell receptor beta chains from one sample sequenced in a study of T cell responses to AZD1222 COVID-19 vaccine. TCRdb keeps only in-frame clones here, not all; method: immunoSEQ multiplex PCR. The sample lists approximately 100,000 clones, roughly 86% occurring once. The source material was peripheral blood, sampled on day 0 of MenACWY control vaccination. All receptors come from an adult in good health.

The rearrangement uses TRBV18 and TRBJ1-4, with TRBD1 identical over 12 bases. CDR3 size: 15 residues. CDR1 KGHSH and CDR2 LQKENI come from the germline V gene. V trimming: 3 bases; J trimming: 8 bases; junction bases outside the gene matches: 4. This CDR3 is CASSPPGTGGEKLFF. The CDR3 region has the DNA TGTGCCAGCTCACCCCCCGGGACAGGGGGCGAAAAACTGTTTTTT.

This clone was observed once. The chain employs TRBV28 and TRBJ1-2, with TRBD1 matching over 8 bases. With 6 bases clipped from V and 6 bases from J, the junction kept 9 bases outside the gene matches. Germline loops: CDR1 MDHEN, CDR2 SYDVKM. The CDR3 has 14 amino acids. In DNA, the CDR3 is TGTGCCAGCAGCCTTCCACAGGGGGTGGATGGCTACACCTTC. Its translation is CASSLPQGVDGYTF.

V usage is TRBV5-4 and J usage is TRBJ1-1; possibly TRBD1 for D (6 bases). The length of the CDR3 is 12 residues. V was pared by 5 bases and J by 9 bases, with 14 bases between. Germline values: CDR1 SGHNT, CDR2 YYREEE (reference sequence). This CDR3 is CASSPGGGQAFF. DNA of the CDR3: TGTGCCAGCAGTCCCGGGGGGGGGCAAGCTTTCTTT.

V gene TRBV27 combines with J gene TRBJ2-7, with D tentatively TRBD2 (5 bases). The CDR3 consists of 14 residues. V was trimmed by 6 bases and J by 3 bases, leaving 15 bases between them. In germline, CDR1 is MNHEY, CDR2 SMNVEV (reference sequence). CDR3 residues: CASRNRAEYYEQYF. CDR3 bases: TGTGCCAGCAGGAACCGAGCGGAGTACTACGAGCAGTACTTC.

The V call is TRBV5-1, the J call TRBJ2-5; D gene ambiguous. Germline values: CDR1 SGHRS, CDR2 YFSETQ. V lost 1 base and J lost 2, with 6 bases in between. The CDR3 is 13 amino acids. Here the CDR3 DNA reads TGCGCCAGCAGCTTGCGCCCACAAGAGACCCAGTACTTC. Protein: CASSLRPQETQYF.

This clone was seen a single time. The chain combines TRBV2 with TRBJ2-7; perhaps D is TRBD1 or TRBD2 (5 bases each). V was clipped by 1 base and J by 1 base, with 11 bases between them. There are 15 residues in the CDR3. Per the germline V gene, CDR1 is SNHLY and CDR2 is FYNNEI. The CDR3 region has the DNA TGTGCCAGCAGTGAAGGAGGGGCGGGTTCCTACGAGCAGTACTTC. Translating it yields CASSEGGAGSYEQYF.

The gene calls are TRBV14 and TRBJ1-6; 8 nucleotides match TRBD1. This CDR3 region has 21 residues. The V and J ends lost 0 bases and 0 bases, in that order; junction bases with no gene match: 13. Germline V CDR1 and CDR2: SGHDN, FVKESK. CDR3 region: CASSQEGFLGQESSYNSPLHF. CDR3 DNA: TGTGCCAGCAGCCAAGAGGGTTTCTTGGGACAGGAGAGCTCCTATAATTCACCCCTCCACTTT.

This chain joins TRBV10-2 and TRBJ2-3; TRBD2 might be the D (6 bases). This CDR3 comprises 13 residues. The germline V and J ends were trimmed by 8 bases and 1 base, with 10 bases remaining between them. Germline assignment: CDR1 WSHSY and CDR2 SAAADI. DNA of the CDR3: TGCGCCAGCCGCGGCGGGGGCACAGATACGCAGTATTTT. Translated, it gives CASRGGGTDTQYF.

V and J are TRBV4-3 and TRBJ1-2; 11 bases agree with TRBD1. This CDR3 has 17 amino acids. V was pared by 1 base and J by 4 bases, with 8 bases of the junction left unmatched. CDR1 is LGHNA, CDR2 YSLEER, per germline. CDR3 DNA: TGCGCCAGCAGCCAAGGCGTGGACAGGGGGCAAGGCTATGGCTACACCTTC. Residues: CASSQGVDRGQGYGYTF.

A few counts support this clone. V gene TRBV3-1 (or the pseudogene TRBV3-2) combines with J gene TRBJ1-3; TRBD1 agrees at 7 bases. Germline V gene lookup returns CDR1 LGHDT and CDR2 YNNKEL (reference sequence). This CDR3 comprises 13 residues. Losses at the gene ends were 4 bases for V and 7 bases for J; bases not matched to a gene: 4. CDR3 amino acids: CASSPGTANTIYF. In nucleotides, the CDR3 is TGTGCCAGCAGCCCCGGGACAGCGAACACCATATATTTT.

The V call is TRBV9, the J call TRBJ1-2, with a tentative D call TRBD1 (5 bases). This CDR3 comprises 14 residues. V was clipped by 3 bases and J by 0 bases, with 9 bases between them. CDR1 is SGDLS, CDR2 YYNGEE, per germline. The CDR3 DNA is TGTGCCAGCAGCGAGGGGCGGGCTAACTATGGCTACACCTTC. Its protein is CASSEGRANYGYTF. The full variable domain, completed using reference TRBV9 and TRBJ1-2, is DSGVTQTPKHLITATGQRVTLRCSPRSGDLSVYWYQQSLDQGLQFLIQYYNGEERAKGNILERFSAQQFPDLHSELNLSSLELGDSALYFCASSEGRANYGYTFGSGTRLTVV.

The chain has TRBV18 and TRBJ2-5; 8 bases are shared with TRBD1. Germline V gene sequence: CDR1 KGHSH, CDR2 LQKENI. CDR3 length equals 15 residues. With V trimmed by 2 bases and J by 2 bases, 4 bases remained unmatched. The DNA of the CDR3 is TGTGCCAGCTCACCAGGGGACAGGCCTCAAGAGACCCAGTACTTC. The encoded protein is CASSPGDRPQETQYF.

The CDR3 DNA sequence: TGTGCCAGCAGTTACTCGACTGACCTTCCCTCACCCCTCCACTTT. Translation: CASSYSTDLPSPLHF. This chain uses TRBV6-5 with TRBJ1-6; D unclear. Germline loops: CDR1 MNHEY, CDR2 SVGAGI. Between the trimmed V and J ends, which lost 0 bases and 10 bases, there was a span of 13 bases. This CDR3 has 15 amino acids.

The chain employs TRBV7-9 and TRBJ2-7; the match to TRBD1 covers 11 bases. V gave up 5 bases and J gave up 6 bases; unmatched junction bases: 9. Germline V gene sequence: CDR1 SEHNR, CDR2 FQNEAQ (reference sequence). This CDR3 region has 15 residues. CDR3 region: CASSNPGQGVREQYF. The DNA of the CDR3 is TGTGCCAGCAGCAACCCGGGACAGGGGGTCCGCGAGCAGTACTTC.

This rearrangement joins TRBV2 to TRBJ1-1, with D unclear. Trimming removed 8 bases at V and 1 base at J, with 11 bases between. The CDR3 consists of 13 residues. Germline V gene lookup returns CDR1 SNHLY and CDR2 FYNNEI. The CDR3 DNA follows: TGTGCCAGCCGGAGAGATCCGAACACTGAAGCTTTCTTT. Amino acid sequence: CASRRDPNTEAFF.

This chain connects TRBV7-8 to TRBJ2-7; no reliable D call. Germline V CDR1 and CDR2: SGHVS, FQNEAQ. The CDR3 runs to 12 residues. Trimming pared 5 bases from V and 0 bases from J, leaving 5 bases between. The CDR3 protein is CASSPVSYEQYF. The CDR3 nucleotides are TGTGCCAGCAGCCCGGTCTCCTACGAGCAGTACTTC. Variable domain in full (rest from reference TRBV7-8 and TRBJ2-7): GAGVSQSPRYKVAKRGQDVALRCDPISGHVSLFWYQQALGQGPEFLTYFQNEAQLDKSGLPSDRFFAERPEGSVSTLKIQRTQQEDSAVYLCASSPVSYEQYFGPGTRLTVT.

This chain's CDR3 is CASQRGPYGYTF. CDR3 bases: TGTGCCAGCCAAAGGGGGCCCTATGGCTACACCTTC. V gene TRBV9 combines with J gene TRBJ1-2, with 7 bases identical to TRBD1. The germline V gene has CDR1 SGDLS and CDR2 YYNGEE. This CDR3 contains 12 residues. Losses at the gene ends were 7 bases for V and 4 bases for J; bases not matched to a gene: 4.

The V call is TRBV27, the J call TRBJ2-7, with 7 bases fitting TRBD1. Germline trimming cut 4 bases from V and 3 bases from J; bases unmatched to any gene: 3. This CDR3 has 13 amino acids. CDR1 is MNHEY, CDR2 SMNVEV, per germline (reference sequence). CDR3 sequence (DNA): TGTGCCAGCAGTTACCGACAGGGCTACGAGCAGTACTTC. Its protein product is CASSYRQGYEQYF.